The 30 T cell receptor beta chains given below trace back to one sample, sequenced in a study of cytomegalovirus exposure and HLA in healthy donors. The PCR had 60 Vbeta and 13 Jbeta primers. Data came from immunoSEQ multiplex PCR; TCRdb stores just in-frame clones and leaves some out. The sample has about 200,000 clones; around 80% are singletons. Sequences were obtained from PBMCs. The receptors come from a man younger than 30 in good health and CMV-seronegative.

This clone has just one count. V usage is TRBV6-1 and J usage is TRBJ2-5, with D possibly matching TRBD1 (6 bases). Germline V lookup: CDR1 MNHNS, CDR2 SASEGT. The CDR3 covers 13 residues. V lost 4 bases and J lost 1, with 7 bases in between. The CDR3 sequence is CASSGQVQETQYF. The DNA of the CDR3 is TGTGCCAGCAGTGGACAGGTCCAAGAGACCCAGTACTTC.

The chain couples TRBV7-2 to TRBJ2-5; a possible D gene is TRBD1 (6 bases). Trimming pared 5 bases from V and 2 bases from J, leaving 12 bases between. The CDR3 has 14 residues. The germline CDR1 and CDR2 sequences are SGHTA and FQGNSA. CDR3 loop: CASSPYREQETQYF. The DNA for the CDR3 is TGTGCCAGCAGCCCATACAGGGAACAAGAGACCCAGTACTTC.

The J gene is TRBJ1-2, the V gene TRBV2; D not certain. The CDR3 runs 13 residues. The V gene's germline CDR1 is SNHLY and CDR2 FYNNEI. Between the trimmed V and J ends, which lost 7 bases and 0 bases, there was a span of 9 bases. Here the CDR3 DNA reads TGTGCCAGCAATCGGGGTTCTAACTATGGCTACACCTTC. This codes for CASNRGSNYGYTF.

V usage is TRBV20-1 and J usage is TRBJ2-7, with D tentatively TRBD2 (5 bases). Trimming took 1 base from V and 7 from J, leaving 8 bases between them. CDR1 is DFQATT, CDR2 SNEGSKA, per germline (reference sequence). The CDR3 runs to 11 residues. This chain's CDR3 is CSARGGWEQYF. CDR3 DNA sequence: TGCAGTGCTAGAGGCGGGTGGGAGCAGTACTTC.

Worth noting for this clone: The conserved phenylalanine or tryptophan normally closing the CDR3 is absent here, so this likely arose from a read error. The chain has TRBV4-2 and TRBJ2-6, with D possibly TRBD1 on 6 matching bases. Germline V gene sequence: CDR1 LGHNA, CDR2 YNFKEQ. The CDR3 loop spans 16 amino acids. Trimming left V 0 bases short and J 4 bases short, with 10 bases between. The CDR3 region has the DNA TGTGCCAGCAGCCAAGATGGGGGCGGGGGGGCCAACGTCCTGACTTCC. This encodes CASSQDGGGGANVLTS.

In nucleotides, the CDR3 is TGTGCCAGCAAATTGGAGGATACGCAGTATTTT. It codes for CASKLEDTQYF. V gene TRBV28 combines with J gene TRBJ2-3; D unclear. The CDR3 spans 11 residues. CDR1 and CDR2 from the germline V gene are MDHEN and SYDVKM. With 7 bases removed from V and 6 bases from J, the gap between germline ends came to 8 bases. Full variable domain (missing parts from reference TRBV28 and TRBJ2-3): DVKVTQSSRYLVKRTGEKVFLECVQDMDHENMFWYRQDPGLGLRLIYFSYDVKMKEKGDIPEGYSVSREKKERFSLILESASTNQTSMYLCASKLEDTQYFGPGTRLTVL.

The chain combines TRBV19 with TRBJ1-5, with D possibly matching TRBD1 (5 bases). Trimming took 2 bases from V and 5 from J, leaving 10 bases between them. This CDR3 region has 14 residues. Germline V gene sequence: CDR1 LNHDA, CDR2 SQIVND (reference sequence). CDR3 region: CASSISRGDQPQHF. Here the CDR3 DNA reads TGTGCCAGTAGTATATCTCGGGGGGATCAGCCCCAGCATTTT.

This clone was observed a handful of times. The chain uses TRBV18 and TRBJ1-4; weak D call: TRBD1 (5 bases). CDR3 length: 15 residues. The germline V gene has CDR1 KGHSH and CDR2 LQKENI. The ends were cut back, 6 bases at V and 7 bases at J, with 18 bases in the middle. The CDR3 DNA sequence: TGTGCCAGCTCGCTAGACGGGACTTTGGGTGAAAAACTGTTTTTT. This encodes CASSLDGTLGEKLFF.

With regard to this clone: One end of the junction varies from germline; a read error may be responsible. The chain uses TRBV18 and TRBJ2-6; 8 positions match TRBD2. The CDR3 contains 16 residues. Germline loops: CDR1 KGHSH, CDR2 LQKENI. The CDR3 DNA follows: TGTGCCAGCTCCCCACGGGAGGGATCGGGGGCCAACGTCCTGACTTTC. It translates to CASSPREGSGANVLTF.

V usage is TRBV9 and J usage is TRBJ2-7, with 7 bases fitting TRBD2. This CDR3 is 15 amino acids long. CDR1 and CDR2 (germline): SGDLS, YYNGEE. The junction had 7 bases not matched to a gene; V was cut back by 2 bases and J by 2 bases. CDR3 in amino acids: CASSVGPSGTYEQYF. The CDR3 DNA is TGTGCCAGCAGCGTTGGGCCTAGCGGAACCTACGAGCAGTACTTC.

The V gene is TRBV5-1, the J gene TRBJ2-5, with 9 bases aligning to TRBD2. There are 16 residues in the CDR3. The ends lost 0 bases at V and 3 bases at J; junction bases unmatched: 6. CDR1 and CDR2 (germline): SGHRS, YFSETQ. The CDR3 spells CASSLVGGRAEETQYF. The CDR3 nucleotides read TGCGCCAGCAGCTTGGTGGGCGGGAGGGCCGAAGAGACCCAGTACTTC.

The V and J genes are TRBV5-1 and TRBJ2-2; 7 positions match TRBD1. From germline, CDR1 is SGHRS and CDR2 YFSETQ. Trimming removed 2 bases from V and 1 base from J; junction bases left unmatched: 5. This CDR3 comprises 16 residues. The CDR3 spells CASSFGQALNTGELFF. CDR3 nucleotide sequence: TGCGCCAGCAGCTTTGGACAGGCTCTGAACACCGGGGAGCTGTTTTTT.

The J gene is TRBJ2-2, the V gene TRBV6-5; TRBD2 matches at 10 bases. This CDR3 region has 15 residues. Germline CDR1 and CDR2: MNHEY and SVGAGI. The junction had 13 bases not matched to a gene; V was cut back by 10 bases and J by 8 bases. The CDR3 loop is CAIAAVAGGPGELFF. CDR3 DNA sequence: TGTGCCATAGCCGCGGTAGCGGGAGGCCCGGGGGAGCTGTTTTTT.

The V gene is TRBV27, the J gene TRBJ1-5; 9 nucleotides line up with TRBD1. Germline CDR1 reads MNHEY; CDR2 reads SMNVEV (reference sequence). The CDR3 extends over 13 amino acids. V shed 5 bases, J shed 12 bases, and the junction held 8 bases outside the gene matches. CDR3 DNA: TGTGCCAGCAGTCAACAGGGGGCCCAGGTCCAGCATTTT. Translated: CASSQQGAQVQHF.

The J gene is TRBJ1-1, the V gene TRBV5-1, with D unclear. Germline lookup yields CDR1 SGHRS and CDR2 YFSETQ. Trimming took 3 bases from V and 1 from J, leaving 7 bases between them. The CDR3 runs 13 residues. The CDR3 is CASSWRGNTEAFF. DNA of the CDR3: TGCGCCAGCAGCTGGCGGGGGAACACTGAAGCTTTCTTT.

This chain uses TRBV4-1 with TRBJ1-2; no firm D call. The CDR3 spans 12 residues. The germline CDR1 and CDR2 sequences are MGHRA and YSYEKL. V was pared by 1 base and J by 6 bases, with 6 bases between. For the CDR3, the DNA is TGCGCCAGCAGCCAAGGAGGGAATGGCTACACCTTC. Protein product: CASSQGGNGYTF.

The rearrangement uses TRBV7-3 and TRBJ2-1, with D possibly matching TRBD1 (5 bases). The CDR3 length is 14 residues. Germline-derived CDR1 and CDR2 are SGHTA and FQGTGA. Trimming cost V 5 bases and J 7 bases, with 15 bases left between them. In DNA form, the CDR3 reads TGTGCCAGCAGCCACGGGCAGGGTTTGAATGAGCAGTTCTTC. This sequence encodes CASSHGQGLNEQFF.

This chain joins TRBV13 and TRBJ2-1; 8 bases match TRBD1. Per the germline V gene, CDR1 is PRHDT and CDR2 is FYEKMQ (reference sequence). The CDR3 runs 15 residues. Trimming took 5 bases from V and 5 from J; bases not matched to a gene: 8. The CDR3 DNA follows: TGTGCCAGCAGCGACACCGGGACAGGACACAATGAGCAGTTCTTC. Its translation: CASSDTGTGHNEQFF.

The V gene is TRBV11-2, the J gene TRBJ2-7; 7 nucleotides line up with TRBD1. Germline CDR1 is SGHAT and CDR2 is FQNNGV. The trim removed 1 base at V and 2 bases at J, leaving 11 bases unmatched. CDR3 length: 17 amino acids. The CDR3 nucleotides read TGTGCCAGCAGCTTAGGGCATGTACGGCAGGGGGCCTACGAGCAGTACTTC. As protein: CASSLGHVRQGAYEQYF. Combining the CDR3 with reference TRBV11-2 and TRBJ2-7 gives the whole variable domain EAGVAQSPRYKIIEKRQSVAFWCNPISGHATLYWYQQILGQGPKLLIQFQNNGVVDDSQLPKDRFSAERLKGVDSTLKIQPAKLEDSAVYLCASSLGHVRQGAYEQYFGPGTRLTVT.

The genes are TRBV2 and TRBJ2-5, with 11 bases matching TRBD1. The DNA end favors TRBJ2-7, so the J call may be wrong. CDR3 length: 14 residues. Per germline, CDR1 SNHLY and CDR2 FYNNEI. Here the CDR3 DNA reads TGTGCCAGCAGTTCCGGGACAGGGGGTCACGAGCAGTACTTC. Encoded protein: CASSSGTGGHEQYF.

This clone turned up a few times. This rearrangement joins TRBV1 to TRBJ1-3. TRBV1 is a pseudogene segment. The CDR3 totals 16 residues. This chain's CDR3 is CTSSPIGSGGRNTIYF. The DNA for the CDR3 is TGCACCAGCAGCCCGATCGGTTCCGGGGGGAGAAACACCATATATTTT.

The chain combines TRBV19 with TRBJ1-1, with D possibly matching TRBD1 (6 bases). Germline lookup yields CDR1 LNHDA and CDR2 SQIVND (reference sequence). Deletions cut 4 bases from V and 11 bases from J, with 23 bases between. The CDR3 runs to 15 residues. CDR3 nucleotide sequence: TGTGCCAGTAGTAATCCGACTGTACAGGGACCATACGCTTTCTTT. Translation gives CASSNPTVQGPYAFF.

The J gene is TRBJ2-1, the V gene TRBV11-2, with 12 positions matching TRBD2. Germline V lookup: CDR1 SGHAT, CDR2 FQNNGV. The CDR3 consists of 15 residues. V lost 5 bases and J lost 7; bases outside the gene matches: 6. For the CDR3, the DNA is TGTGCCAGCAGCCGACTAGCGGGAGTGGGGAATGAGCAGTTCTTC. Translated, it gives CASSRLAGVGNEQFF.

V gene TRBV19 combines with J gene TRBJ2-1; perhaps TRBD2 as D (5 bases). The CDR3 contains 15 residues. Trimming took 0 bases from V and 2 from J, leaving 8 bases between them. Germline V gives CDR1 LNHDA, CDR2 SQIVND (reference sequence). The CDR3 nucleotides read TGTGCCAGTAGTATAGATCAGCGGACCTACAATGAGCAGTTCTTC. Translated, it gives CASSIDQRTYNEQFF.

This rearrangement joins TRBV19 to TRBJ1-1; tentatively, D is TRBD1 (6 bases). Per germline, CDR1 LNHDA and CDR2 SQIVND (reference sequence). Trimming took off 10 bases at V and 4 bases at J, with 19 bases between the two ends. The CDR3 runs 14 residues. The CDR3 nucleotides read TGTGCCACCTCCCGGGCAGGGGAGACCACTGAAGCTTTCTTT. Translation gives CATSRAGETTEAFF.

V gene TRBV7-9 combines with J gene TRBJ1-5, with D possibly matching TRBD1 (5 bases). The CDR3 is 15 amino acids. With 4 bases removed from V and 4 bases from J, the gap between germline ends came to 14 bases. Germline lookup yields CDR1 SEHNR and CDR2 FQNEAQ (reference sequence). The CDR3 sequence: CASSSSFGGNQPQHF. Here the CDR3 DNA reads TGTGCCAGCAGCTCCTCCTTCGGGGGAAATCAGCCCCAGCATTTT.

The genes are TRBV19 and TRBJ1-2; unclear D gene. The CDR3 sequence is 14 residues long. CDR1 and CDR2 (germline): LNHDA, SQIVND (reference sequence). Trimming removed 3 bases from V and 3 bases from J, with 11 bases in between. In DNA form, the CDR3 reads TGTGCCAGTAGTATTCCCCAATCCCACTATGGCTACACCTTC. This codes for CASSIPQSHYGYTF.

V usage is TRBV30 and J usage is TRBJ2-1, with 9 bases identical to TRBD2. The V gene's germline CDR1 is GTSNPN and CDR2 SVGIG (reference sequence). The junction had 7 bases not matched to a gene; V was cut back by 0 bases and J by 7 bases. CDR3 length equals 15 residues. The CDR3 DNA reads as TGTGCCTGGAGTGTCAGGCGGACTAGCGAGAATGAGCAGTTCTTC. The encoded protein is CAWSVRRTSENEQFF.

In its sample, this clone was seen once. V is TRBV11-2 and J is TRBJ2-1; TRBD1 matches at 11 bases. The germline V gene has CDR1 SGHAT and CDR2 FQNNGV. After removal of 0 bases from V and 6 bases from J, the junction contained 1 base not matched to a gene. This CDR3 is built from 15 residues. The CDR3 sequence: CASSLEGTGGNEQFF. CDR3 bases: TGTGCCAGCAGCTTAGAAGGGACAGGGGGCAATGAGCAGTTCTTC.

This clone has just a few counts. The chain is built from TRBV6-1 and TRBJ2-7; possible D gene TRBD2, 7 bases. V was pared by 0 bases and J by 9 bases, with 24 bases between. The germline gives CDR1 MNHNS, CDR2 SASEGT. This CDR3 region has 17 residues. DNA of the CDR3: TGTGCCAGCAGTGAAGCGGACGCGGGGGCGTTTAATTTGTGGCAGTACTTC. This codes for CASSEADAGAFNLWQYF.